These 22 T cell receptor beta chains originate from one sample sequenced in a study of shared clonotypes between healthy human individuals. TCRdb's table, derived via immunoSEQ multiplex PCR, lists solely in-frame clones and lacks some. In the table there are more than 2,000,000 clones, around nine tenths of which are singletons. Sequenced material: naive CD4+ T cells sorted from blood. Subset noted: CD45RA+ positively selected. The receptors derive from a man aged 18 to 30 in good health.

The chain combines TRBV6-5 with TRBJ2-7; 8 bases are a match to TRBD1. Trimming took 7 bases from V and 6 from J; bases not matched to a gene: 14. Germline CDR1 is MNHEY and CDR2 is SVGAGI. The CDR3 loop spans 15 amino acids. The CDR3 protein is CASTYRDTGGREQYF. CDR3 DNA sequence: TGTGCCAGCACCTACCGGGATACAGGGGGGCGCGAGCAGTACTTC.

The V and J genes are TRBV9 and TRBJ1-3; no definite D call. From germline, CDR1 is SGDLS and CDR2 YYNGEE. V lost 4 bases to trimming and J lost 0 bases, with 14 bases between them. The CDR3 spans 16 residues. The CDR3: CASSPERRNSGNTIYF. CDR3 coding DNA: TGTGCCAGCAGCCCCGAGCGCCGAAACTCTGGAAACACCATATATTTT.

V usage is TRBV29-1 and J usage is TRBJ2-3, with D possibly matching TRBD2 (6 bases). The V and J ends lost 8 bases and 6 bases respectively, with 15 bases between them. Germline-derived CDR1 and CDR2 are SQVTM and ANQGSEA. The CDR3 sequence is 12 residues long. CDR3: CSQIGGSDTQYF. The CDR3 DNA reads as TGCAGCCAGATTGGGGGGTCCGATACGCAGTATTTT.

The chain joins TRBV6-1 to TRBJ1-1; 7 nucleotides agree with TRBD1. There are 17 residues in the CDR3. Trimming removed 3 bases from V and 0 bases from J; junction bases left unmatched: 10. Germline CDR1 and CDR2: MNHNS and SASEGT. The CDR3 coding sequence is TGTGCCAGCAGTGATCAGGGGGAGATTATTATGAACACTGAAGCTTTCTTT. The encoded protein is CASSDQGEIIMNTEAFF.

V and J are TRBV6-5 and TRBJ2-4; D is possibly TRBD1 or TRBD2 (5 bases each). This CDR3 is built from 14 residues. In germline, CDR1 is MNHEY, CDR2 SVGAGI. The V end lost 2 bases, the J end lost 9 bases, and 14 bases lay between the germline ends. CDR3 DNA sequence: TGTGCCAGCAGTTACGGCGGCAGGGAGAGCATTCAGTACTTC. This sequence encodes CASSYGGRESIQYF.

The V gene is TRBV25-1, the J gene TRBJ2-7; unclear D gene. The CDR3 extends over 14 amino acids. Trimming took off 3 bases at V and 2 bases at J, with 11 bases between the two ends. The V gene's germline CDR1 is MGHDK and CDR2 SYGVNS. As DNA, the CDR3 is TGTGCCAGCAGTGACGTCGGCGCCACCTACGAGCAGTACTTC. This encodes CASSDVGATYEQYF.

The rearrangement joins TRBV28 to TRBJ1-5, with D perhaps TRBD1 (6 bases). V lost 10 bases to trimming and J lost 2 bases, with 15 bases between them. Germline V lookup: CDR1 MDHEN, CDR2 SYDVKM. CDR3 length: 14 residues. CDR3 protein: CAILGAGGNQPQHF. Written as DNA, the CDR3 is TGTGCCATCTTAGGGGCAGGGGGCAATCAGCCCCAGCATTTT.

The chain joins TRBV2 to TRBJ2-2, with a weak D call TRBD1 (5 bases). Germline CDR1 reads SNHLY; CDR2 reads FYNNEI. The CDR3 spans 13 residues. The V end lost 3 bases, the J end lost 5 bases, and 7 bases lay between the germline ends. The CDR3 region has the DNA TGTGCCAGCAGTGACAGGGCAACCGGGGAGCTGTTTTTT. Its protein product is CASSDRATGELFF.

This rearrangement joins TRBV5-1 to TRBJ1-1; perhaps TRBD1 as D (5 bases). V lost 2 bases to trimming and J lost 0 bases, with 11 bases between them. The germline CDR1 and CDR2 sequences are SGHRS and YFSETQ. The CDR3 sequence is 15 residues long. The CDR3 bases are TGCGCCAGCAGCTTCGTCGAGGGGTTGAACACTGAAGCTTTCTTT. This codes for CASSFVEGLNTEAFF.

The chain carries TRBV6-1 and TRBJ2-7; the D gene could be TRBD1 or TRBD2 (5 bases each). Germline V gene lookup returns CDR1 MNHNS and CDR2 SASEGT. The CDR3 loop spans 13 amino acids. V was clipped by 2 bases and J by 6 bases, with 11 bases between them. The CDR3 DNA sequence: TGTGCCAGCAGTGAAATTCTGGGGACCGAGCAGTACTTC. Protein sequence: CASSEILGTEQYF.

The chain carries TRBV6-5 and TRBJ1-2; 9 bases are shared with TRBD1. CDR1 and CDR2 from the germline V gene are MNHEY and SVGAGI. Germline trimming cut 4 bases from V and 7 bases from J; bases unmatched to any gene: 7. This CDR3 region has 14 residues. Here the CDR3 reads CASSSRDRAAGYTF. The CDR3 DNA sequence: TGTGCCAGCAGTTCTCGGGACAGGGCTGCTGGCTACACCTTC.

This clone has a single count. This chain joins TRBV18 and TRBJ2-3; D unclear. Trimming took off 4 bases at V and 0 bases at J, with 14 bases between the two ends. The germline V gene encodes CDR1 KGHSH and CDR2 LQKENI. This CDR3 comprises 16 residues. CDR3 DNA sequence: TGTGCCAGCTCACAGTTCATGCGGTTAAGCACAGATACGCAGTATTTT. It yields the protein CASSQFMRLSTDTQYF.

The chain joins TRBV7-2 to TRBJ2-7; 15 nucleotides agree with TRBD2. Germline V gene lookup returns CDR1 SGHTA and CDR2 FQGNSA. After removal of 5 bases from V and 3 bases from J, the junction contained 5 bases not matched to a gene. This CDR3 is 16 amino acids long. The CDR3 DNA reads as TGTGCCAGCAGCGTAGGGGGACTAGCGGGAGGCTACGAGCAGTACTTC. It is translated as CASSVGGLAGGYEQYF.

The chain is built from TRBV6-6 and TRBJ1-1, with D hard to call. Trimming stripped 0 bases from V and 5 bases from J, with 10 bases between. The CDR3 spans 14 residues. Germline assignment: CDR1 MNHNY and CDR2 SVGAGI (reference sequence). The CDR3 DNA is TGTGCCAGCAGTTACTCCGTCTTGGGGACTGAAGCTTTCTTT. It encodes CASSYSVLGTEAFF.

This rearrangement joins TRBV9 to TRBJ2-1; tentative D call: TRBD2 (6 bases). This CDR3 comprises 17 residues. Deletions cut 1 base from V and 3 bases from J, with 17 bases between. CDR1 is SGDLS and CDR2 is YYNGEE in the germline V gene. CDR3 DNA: TGTGCCAGCAGCGTAACGGGGGTGTGGAGTGGCTACAATGAGCAGTTCTTC. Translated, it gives CASSVTGVWSGYNEQFF.

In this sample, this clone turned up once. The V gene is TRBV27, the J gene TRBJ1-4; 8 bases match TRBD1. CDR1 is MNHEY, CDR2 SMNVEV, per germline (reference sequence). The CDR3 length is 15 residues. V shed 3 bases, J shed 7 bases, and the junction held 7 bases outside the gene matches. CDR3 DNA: TGTGCCAGCAGTTTTCAGTCCCAGGGGGCTGAAAAACTGTTTTTT. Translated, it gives CASSFQSQGAEKLFF. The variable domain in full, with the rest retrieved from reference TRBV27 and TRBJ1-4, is EAQVTQNPRYLITVTGKKLTVTCSQNMNHEYMSWYRQDPGLGLRQIYYSMNVEVTDKGDVPEGYKVSRKEKRNFPLILESPSPNQTSLYFCASSFQSQGAEKLFFGSGTQLSVL.

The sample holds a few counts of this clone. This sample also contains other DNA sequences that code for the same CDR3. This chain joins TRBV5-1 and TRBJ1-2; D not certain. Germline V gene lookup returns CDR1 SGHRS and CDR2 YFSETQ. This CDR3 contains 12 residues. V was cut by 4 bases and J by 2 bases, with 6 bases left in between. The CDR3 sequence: CASSGENYGYTF. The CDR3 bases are TGCGCCAGCAGCGGAGAAAACTATGGCTACACCTTC.

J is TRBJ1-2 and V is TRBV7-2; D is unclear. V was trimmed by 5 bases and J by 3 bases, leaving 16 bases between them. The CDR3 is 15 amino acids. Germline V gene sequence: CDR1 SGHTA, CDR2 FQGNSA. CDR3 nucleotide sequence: TGTGCCAGCAGCCCCAGGCAGCGACGGGACTATGGCTACACCTTC. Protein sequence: CASSPRQRRDYGYTF.

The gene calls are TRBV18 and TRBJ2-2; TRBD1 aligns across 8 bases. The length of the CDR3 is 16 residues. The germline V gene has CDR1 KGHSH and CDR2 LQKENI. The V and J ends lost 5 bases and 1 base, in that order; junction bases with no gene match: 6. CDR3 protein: CASSFTGTGNTGELFF. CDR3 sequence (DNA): TGTGCCAGCTCATTTACCGGGACAGGGAACACCGGGGAGCTGTTTTTT.

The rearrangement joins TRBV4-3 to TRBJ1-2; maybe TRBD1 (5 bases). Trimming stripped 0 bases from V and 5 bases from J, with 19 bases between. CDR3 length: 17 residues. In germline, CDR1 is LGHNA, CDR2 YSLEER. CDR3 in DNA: TGCGCCAGCAGCCAAGATTTCAGGGAAACATACTGGTATGGCTACACCTTC. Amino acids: CASSQDFRETYWYGYTF.

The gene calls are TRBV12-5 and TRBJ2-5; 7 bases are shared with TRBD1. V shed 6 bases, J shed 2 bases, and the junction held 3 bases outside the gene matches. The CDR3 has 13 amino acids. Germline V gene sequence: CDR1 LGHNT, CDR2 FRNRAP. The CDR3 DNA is TGTGCTAGTGGGCTGACAGGGCAAGAGACCCAGTACTTC. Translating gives CASGLTGQETQYF.

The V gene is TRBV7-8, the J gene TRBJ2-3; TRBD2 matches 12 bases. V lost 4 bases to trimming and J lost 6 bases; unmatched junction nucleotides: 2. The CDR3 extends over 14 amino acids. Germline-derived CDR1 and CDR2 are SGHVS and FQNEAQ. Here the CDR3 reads CASSSGTSGDTQYF. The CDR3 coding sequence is TGTGCCAGCAGCTCCGGGACTAGCGGGGATACGCAGTATTTT. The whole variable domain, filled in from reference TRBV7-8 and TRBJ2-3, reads GAGVSQSPRYKVAKRGQDVALRCDPISGHVSLFWYQQALGQGPEFLTYFQNEAQLDKSGLPSDRFFAERPEGSVSTLKIQRTQQEDSAVYLCASSSGTSGDTQYFGPGTRLTVL.